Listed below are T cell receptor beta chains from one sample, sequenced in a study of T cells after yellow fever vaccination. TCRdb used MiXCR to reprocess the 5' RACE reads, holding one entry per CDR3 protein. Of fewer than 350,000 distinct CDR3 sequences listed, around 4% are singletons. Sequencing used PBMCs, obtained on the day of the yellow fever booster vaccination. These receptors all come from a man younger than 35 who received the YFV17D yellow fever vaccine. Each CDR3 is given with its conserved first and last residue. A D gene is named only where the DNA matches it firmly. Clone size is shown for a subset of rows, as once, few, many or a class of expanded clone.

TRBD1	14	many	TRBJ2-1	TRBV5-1	CASSPGTGIYEQFF	TGCGCCAGCAGCCCCGGGACAGGGATCTATGAGCAGTTCTTC
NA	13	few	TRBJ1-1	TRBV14	CASSPNTNTEAFF	TGTGCCAGCAGCCCAAATACGAACACTGAAGCTTTCTTT
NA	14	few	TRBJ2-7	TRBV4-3	CASSQDRIPHEQYF	TGCGCCAGCAGCCAAGACAGGATCCCCCACGAGCAGTACTTC
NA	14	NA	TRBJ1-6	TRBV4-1	CASSQTWFSSPLHF	TGCGCCAGCAGCCAGACTTGGTTTAGTTCACCCCTCCACTTT
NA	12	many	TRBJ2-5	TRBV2	CGSARGQETQYF	TGTGGCTCGGCCAGGGGTCAAGAGACCCAGTACTTC
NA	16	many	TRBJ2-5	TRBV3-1	CASSPEVGGRQETQYF	TGTGCCAGCAGCCCTGAAGTGGGGGGGCGACAAGAGACCCAGTACTTC
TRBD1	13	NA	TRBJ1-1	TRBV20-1	CSAKQGGVPEAFF	TGCAGTGCTAAGCAGGGGGGCGTCCCTGAAGCTTTCTTT
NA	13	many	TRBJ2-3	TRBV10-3	CATLGKPTDTQYF	TGTGCCACCCTGGGCAAGCCTACAGATACGCAGTATTTT
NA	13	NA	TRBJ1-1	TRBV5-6	CASSWGLGSEAFF	TGTGCCAGCAGCTGGGGACTTGGCTCTGAAGCTTTCTTT
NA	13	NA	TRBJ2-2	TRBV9	CASSVDLPGELFF	TGTGCCAGCAGCGTAGATCTTCCCGGGGAGCTGTTTTTT
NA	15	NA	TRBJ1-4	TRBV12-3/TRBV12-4	CASSYQAATNEKLFF	TGTGCCAGCAGTTACCAGGCGGCAACTAATGAAAAACTGTTTTTT
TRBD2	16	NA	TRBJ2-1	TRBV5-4	CASTTGQRGLGNEQFF	TGTGCCAGCACCACCGGCCAGCGGGGGTTGGGGAATGAGCAGTTCTTC
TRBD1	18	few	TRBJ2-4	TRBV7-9	CASSRNFGTGEAKNIQYF	TGTGCCAGCAGCCGTAATTTTGGGACAGGGGAAGCCAAAAACATTCAGTACTTC
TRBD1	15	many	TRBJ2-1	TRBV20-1	CSARDGLGQGSEQFF	TGCAGTGCTAGAGATGGGCTAGGACAGGGAAGCGAGCAGTTCTTC
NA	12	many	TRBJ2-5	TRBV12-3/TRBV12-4	CASGQLQETQYF	TGTGCCAGCGGACAGCTCCAAGAGACCCAGTACTTC
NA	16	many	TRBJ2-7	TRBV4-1	CASSSHPTGRWNEQYF	TGCGCCAGCAGCTCCCACCCAACAGGGAGGTGGAACGAGCAGTACTTC
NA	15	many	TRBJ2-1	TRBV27	CASSNLPGEADEQFF	TGTGCCAGCAGCAACCTGCCGGGGGAGGCGGATGAGCAGTTCTTC
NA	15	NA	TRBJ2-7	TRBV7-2	CASSLMPSVSYEQYF	TGTGCCAGCAGCTTAATGCCTAGCGTGTCCTACGAGCAGTACTTC
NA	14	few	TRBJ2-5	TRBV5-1	CASSFISGQETQYF	TGCGCCAGCAGCTTTATAAGCGGACAAGAGACCCAGTACTTC
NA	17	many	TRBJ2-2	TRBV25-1	CASSVKQGRDNTGELFF	TGTGCCAGCAGTGTCAAACAGGGAAGGGACAACACCGGGGAGCTGTTTTTT
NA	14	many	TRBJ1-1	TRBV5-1	CASSLEGRNTEAFF	TGCGCCAGCAGCTTGGAGGGTAGGAACACTGAAGCTTTCTTT
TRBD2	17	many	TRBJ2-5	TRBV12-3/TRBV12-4	CASSFGGGTRLQETQYF	TGTGCCAGCAGTTTTGGGGGTGGGACTAGGCTCCAAGAGACCCAGTACTTC
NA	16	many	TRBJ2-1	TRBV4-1	CASSPSGSPSYNEQFF	TGCGCCAGCAGCCCATCGGGCAGTCCCTCCTACAATGAGCAGTTCTTC
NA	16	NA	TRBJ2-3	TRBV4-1	CASSQVSQDRTDTQYF	TGCGCCAGCAGCCAAGTGTCGCAGGACCGCACAGATACGCAGTATTTT
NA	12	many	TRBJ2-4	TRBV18	CASSPQGVSQYF	TGTGCCAGCTCACCACAGGGTGTGTCGCAGTACTTC
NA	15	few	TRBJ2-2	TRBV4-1	CASSQEPYGGGELFF	TGCGCCAGCAGCCAAGAACCCTATGGCGGCGGGGAGCTGTTTTTT
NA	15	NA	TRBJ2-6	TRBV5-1	CASSPTVSGANVLTF	TGCGCCAGCAGCCCGACCGTTTCTGGGGCCAACGTCCTGACTTTC
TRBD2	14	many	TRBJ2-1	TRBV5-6	CASRPGGVVNEQFF	TGTGCCAGCCGTCCTGGGGGGGTTGTCAATGAGCAGTTCTTC
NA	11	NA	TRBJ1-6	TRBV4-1	CASRGVGPLHF	TGCGCCAGCCGCGGGGTCGGACCCCTCCACTTT
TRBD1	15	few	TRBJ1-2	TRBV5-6	CASSGSFRDSPGYTF	TGTGCCAGCAGCGGTAGTTTCCGGGACAGCCCCGGGTACACCTTC
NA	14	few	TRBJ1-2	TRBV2	CASSEAVGAYGYTF	TGTGCCAGCAGTGAAGCCGTGGGGGCCTATGGCTACACCTTC
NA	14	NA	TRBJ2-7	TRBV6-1	CASSGGRDAYEQYF	TGTGCCAGCAGTGGCGGGCGGGATGCCTACGAGCAGTACTTC
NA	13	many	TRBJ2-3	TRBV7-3	CASSPPGSDTQYF	TGTGCCAGCAGCCCCCCTGGCTCCGATACGCAGTATTTT
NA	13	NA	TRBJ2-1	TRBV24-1	CATSGGKDNEQFF	TGTGCCACCAGTGGGGGGAAGGACAATGAGCAGTTCTTC
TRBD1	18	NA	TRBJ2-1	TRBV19	CASTDRTSRTSSYNEQFF	TGTGCCAGTACGGACAGGACTTCTCGGACGTCGTCCTACAATGAGCAGTTCTTC
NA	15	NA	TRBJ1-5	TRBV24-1	CATSDGGTRNQPQHF	TGTGCCACCAGTGACGGAGGGACACGGAATCAGCCCCAGCATTTT
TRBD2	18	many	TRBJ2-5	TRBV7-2	CASRLGLAGAPYQETQYF	TGTGCCAGCAGACTGGGACTAGCGGGGGCCCCATACCAAGAGACCCAGTACTTC
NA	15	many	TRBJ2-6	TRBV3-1	CASSQAPSGANVLTF	TGTGCCAGCAGCCAGGCCCCTTCTGGGGCCAACGTCCTGACTTTC
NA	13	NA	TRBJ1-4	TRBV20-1	CSAPDLSSEKLFF	TGCAGTGCCCCGGACCTTTCAAGTGAAAAACTGTTTTTT
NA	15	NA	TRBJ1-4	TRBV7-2	CASSFGGVANEKLFF	TGTGCCAGCAGCTTCGGAGGGGTGGCTAATGAAAAACTGTTTTTT
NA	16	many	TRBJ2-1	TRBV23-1	CASGHQNREPNNEQFF	TGCGCCAGCGGACACCAAAACCGGGAACCAAACAATGAGCAGTTCTTC
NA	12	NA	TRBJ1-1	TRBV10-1	CASSDRKGEAFF	TGCGCCAGCAGTGATCGGAAGGGCGAAGCTTTCTTT
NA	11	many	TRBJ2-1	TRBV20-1	CSARGPFEQFF	TGCAGTGCTAGAGGTCCGTTTGAGCAGTTCTTC
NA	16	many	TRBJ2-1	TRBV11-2	CASSPRGPGDYNEQFF	TGTGCCAGCAGCCCGCGAGGCCCAGGGGACTACAATGAGCAGTTCTTC
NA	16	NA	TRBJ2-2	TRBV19	CASKTPGTRVTGELFF	TGTGCCAGTAAGACCCCCGGGACAAGGGTTACCGGGGAGCTGTTTTTT